These 6 T cell receptor beta chains came from one sample sequenced in a study of lymphopenia after photon versus proton radiotherapy. TCRdb's copy holds only in-frame clones and misses some; the assay was immunoSEQ multiplex PCR. This sample carries 40,000 to 45,000 clones, approximately 86% of them seen once, and the ten largest clones take around a tenth. Sequenced material: peripheral blood, taken from a patient treated with proton-based radiotherapy. These receptors originate from a woman aged 70 to 79 with pancreatic cancer. Some clones in this sample may be carry-over from other donors' samples.

This chain joins TRBV12-5 and TRBJ1-1; the D gene is possibly TRBD1 (5 bases). CDR1 is LGHNT and CDR2 is FRNRAP in the germline V gene. The V end lost 2 bases, the J end lost 6 bases, and 7 bases lay between the germline ends. The CDR3 covers 12 residues. Written as DNA, the CDR3 is TGTGCTAGTGGTTTGCTAGGGGCTGAAGCTTTCTTT. Translation gives CASGLLGAEAFF.

The rearrangement joins TRBV19 to TRBJ2-3, with 10 positions matching TRBD1. CDR3 length: 16 amino acids. Germline trimming cut 6 bases from V and 4 bases from J; bases unmatched to any gene: 10. The germline CDR1 and CDR2 sequences are LNHDA and SQIVND (reference sequence). The CDR3 sequence is CASSLESTGGADTQYF. CDR3 nucleotides: TGTGCCAGTAGCCTAGAATCGACAGGGGGCGCAGATACGCAGTATTTT.

This clone has more than one count but fewer than ten. The V gene is TRBV7-2, the J gene TRBJ1-1; D gene unclear. The length of the CDR3 is 13 residues. V was pared by 3 bases and J by 1 base, with 6 bases between. CDR1 SGHTA and CDR2 FQGNSA come from the germline V gene. As DNA, the CDR3 is TGTGCCAGCAGCTTTAACAGGAACACTGAAGCTTTCTTT. It translates to CASSFNRNTEAFF.

J is TRBJ2-3 and V is TRBV11-2, with TRBD1 as a possible D gene (5 bases). Trimming removed 2 bases at V and 0 bases at J, with 9 bases between. The CDR3 loop spans 15 amino acids. From germline, CDR1 is SGHAT and CDR2 FQNNGV. CDR3 sequence reads: CASSLKTASTDTQYF. In DNA form, the CDR3 reads TGTGCCAGCAGCTTAAAGACAGCTAGCACAGATACGCAGTATTTT.

The chain is built from TRBV9 and TRBJ2-1; D not certain. The germline V gene has CDR1 SGDLS and CDR2 YYNGEE. V was cut by 4 bases and J by 8 bases, with 13 bases left in between. The CDR3 is 13 amino acids. CDR3 in DNA: TGTGCCAGCAGCATAAATACAATGGATGAGCAGTTCTTC. As protein: CASSINTMDEQFF. Looking up the rest from reference TRBV9 and TRBJ2-1 gives the full variable domain: DSGVTQTPKHLITATGQRVTLRCSPRSGDLSVYWYQQSLDQGLQFLIQYYNGEERAKGNILERFSAQQFPDLHSELNLSSLELGDSALYFCASSINTMDEQFFGPGTRLTVL.

This chain joins TRBV27 and TRBJ1-1; D is possibly TRBD1 (5 bases). V was clipped by 8 bases and J by 6 bases, with 13 bases between them. This CDR3 comprises 12 residues. The germline V gene encodes CDR1 MNHEY and CDR2 SMNVEV (reference sequence). The CDR3 loop reads CASGRRGAEAFF. CDR3 nucleotides: TGTGCCAGCGGGAGGAGGGGTGCTGAAGCTTTCTTT.